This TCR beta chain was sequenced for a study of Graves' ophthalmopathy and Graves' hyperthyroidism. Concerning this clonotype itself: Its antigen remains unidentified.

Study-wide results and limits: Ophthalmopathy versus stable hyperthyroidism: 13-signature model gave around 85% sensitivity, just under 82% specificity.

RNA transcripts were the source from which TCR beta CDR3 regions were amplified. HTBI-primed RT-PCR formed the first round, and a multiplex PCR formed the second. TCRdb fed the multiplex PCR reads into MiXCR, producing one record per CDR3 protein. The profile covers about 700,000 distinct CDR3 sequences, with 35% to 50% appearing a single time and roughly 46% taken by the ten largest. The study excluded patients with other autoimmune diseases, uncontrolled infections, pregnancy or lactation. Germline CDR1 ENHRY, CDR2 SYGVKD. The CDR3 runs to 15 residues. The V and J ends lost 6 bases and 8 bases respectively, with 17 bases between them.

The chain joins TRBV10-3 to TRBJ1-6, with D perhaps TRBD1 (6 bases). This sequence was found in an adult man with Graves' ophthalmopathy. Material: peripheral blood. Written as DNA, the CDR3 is TGTGCCATCAGCGGAGGGGGGGACGTTTATTCACCCCTCCACTTT. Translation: CAISGGGDVYSPLHF.